One and the same sample provided the 29 T cell receptor beta chains below, sequenced in a study of radiotherapy plus CTLA-4 blockade in lung cancer. Here immunoSEQ multiplex PCR was the method, and the copy in TCRdb shows in-frame clones only, minus some. Found here are tens of thousands of clones, around 86% of them singletons; the top ten hold 2% to 2.5%. The sample was peripheral blood, taken from a patient treated with radiotherapy plus ipilimumab. These receptors all stem from a human donor with non-small cell lung cancer who had a partial response to radiotherapy plus ipilimumab.

J is TRBJ1-2 and V is TRBV7-9, with 7 bases lining up with TRBD1. CDR1 is SEHNR and CDR2 is FQNEAQ in the germline V gene (reference sequence). This CDR3 contains 16 residues. Trimming took 3 bases from V and 0 from J; bases not matched to a gene: 7. CDR3 DNA sequence: TGTGCCAGCAGCTTGGGGCCGGGACAGTCTAACTATGGCTACACCTTC. Translation gives CASSLGPGQSNYGYTF.

This clone has more than one count but fewer than ten. The V and J genes are TRBV10-3 and TRBJ2-7, with D maybe TRBD2 (6 bases). Looked up from germline, CDR1 is ENHRY and CDR2 is SYGVKD. There are 15 residues in the CDR3. V was pared by 6 bases and J by 7 bases, with 22 bases between. The CDR3 reads CAIRGLRDSREEQYF. The CDR3 region has the DNA TGTGCCATCAGGGGATTAAGGGACTCCCGGGAGGAGCAGTACTTC.

The chain combines TRBV2 with TRBJ1-5, with a weak D call TRBD1 (5 bases). The CDR3 is 13 residues long. V was cut by 6 bases and J by 1 base, with 7 bases left in between. Germline values: CDR1 SNHLY, CDR2 FYNNEI. The CDR3 DNA sequence: TGTGCCAGCAGACAGGAGAGCAATCAGCCCCAGCATTTT. It translates to CASRQESNQPQHF. Combining the CDR3 with reference TRBV2 and TRBJ1-5 gives the whole variable domain EPEVTQTPSHQVTQMGQEVILRCVPISNHLYFYWYRQILGQKVEFLVSFYNNEISEKSEIFDDQFSVERPDGSNFTLKIRSTKLEDSAMYFCASRQESNQPQHFGDGTRLSIL.

To note about this clone: Other nucleotide sequences from this sample produce the same CDR3. The chain carries TRBV28 and TRBJ1-2, with 9 bases lining up with TRBD1. V trimming: 5 bases; J trimming: 4 bases; junction bases outside the gene matches: 8. This CDR3 is 15 amino acids long. CDR1 and CDR2 (germline): MDHEN, SYDVKM. The CDR3 nucleotides read TGTGCCAGCAGTCCCCCGGGGGACAGGGTCTATGGCTACACCTTC. It codes for CASSPPGDRVYGYTF.

This chain uses TRBV19 with TRBJ1-5, with D perhaps matching TRBD1 (5 bases). Between the trimmed V and J ends, which lost 11 bases and 0 bases, there was a span of 14 bases. The CDR3 runs to 14 residues. The germline gives CDR1 LNHDA, CDR2 SQIVND (reference sequence). The CDR3 loop reads CAGGAGPSNQPQHF. In DNA form, the CDR3 reads TGTGCCGGTGGGGCAGGCCCTAGCAATCAGCCCCAGCATTTT.

The chain has TRBV6-1 and TRBJ1-3; D uncertain. This CDR3 contains 13 residues. Looked up from germline, CDR1 is MNHNS and CDR2 is SASEGT. The V and J ends lost 1 base and 4 bases respectively, with 5 bases between them. The CDR3 coding sequence is TGTGCCAGCAGTGAAGACTCGGGAAACACCATATATTTT. It encodes CASSEDSGNTIYF.

V gene TRBV11-2 combines with J gene TRBJ2-1; 10 nucleotides match TRBD2. This CDR3 has 15 residues. V lost 1 base, J lost 5 bases, and 2 bases stayed unmatched. The germline CDR1 and CDR2 sequences are SGHAT and FQNNGV. This chain's CDR3 is CASSLGGLADNEQFF. DNA of the CDR3: TGTGCCAGCAGCTTAGGAGGACTAGCGGACAATGAGCAGTTCTTC. The full variable domain, in which reference TRBV11-2 and TRBJ2-1 provide the parts outside the CDR3, is EAGVAQSPRYKIIEKRQSVAFWCNPISGHATLYWYQQILGQGPKLLIQFQNNGVVDDSQLPKDRFSAERLKGVDSTLKIQPAKLEDSAVYLCASSLGGLADNEQFFGPGTRLTVL.

The genes are TRBV10-1 and TRBJ1-4; D is unclear. Germline V gene lookup returns CDR1 WNHNN and CDR2 SYGVQD (reference sequence). The V and J ends lost 10 bases and 4 bases respectively, with 19 bases between them. This CDR3 contains 15 residues. The CDR3 region is CATSAGNPLNEKLFF. The CDR3 DNA follows: TGCGCCACCAGCGCCGGGAACCCGCTTAATGAAAAACTGTTTTTT.

Notes on this clone: The same CDR3 also results from other DNA sequences found in this sample. The chain employs TRBV20-1 and TRBJ1-5; D gene uncertain. The CDR3 loop spans 11 amino acids. Per the germline V gene, CDR1 is DFQATT and CDR2 is SNEGSKA (reference sequence). V was shortened by 6 bases and J by 5 bases, with 8 bases between the two germline ends. CDR3 residues: CSASRDQPQHF. The DNA for the CDR3 is TGCAGTGCCAGTCGTGATCAGCCCCAGCATTTT.

The V and J genes are TRBV5-1 and TRBJ2-1, with TRBD1 as a possible D gene (5 bases). Trimming pared 4 bases from V and 3 bases from J, leaving 8 bases between. Germline V CDR1 and CDR2: SGHRS, YFSETQ. The CDR3 is 13 amino acids. The CDR3 protein is CASSTDSYNEQFF. In nucleotides, the CDR3 is TGCGCCAGCAGCACTGACAGCTACAATGAGCAGTTCTTC.

J is TRBJ2-1 and V is TRBV9; D ambiguous. Trimming left V 1 base short and J 6 bases short, with 11 bases between. The germline V gene has CDR1 SGDLS and CDR2 YYNGEE. The CDR3 spans 14 residues. The CDR3 loop reads CASSVTRATNEQFF. CDR3 DNA sequence: TGTGCCAGCAGCGTAACAAGAGCGACCAATGAGCAGTTCTTC.

This chain joins TRBV28 and TRBJ1-2, with D possibly TRBD1 on 5 matching bases. Germline CDR1 MDHEN, CDR2 SYDVKM. CDR3 size: 13 residues. V lost 7 bases, J lost 6 bases, and 15 bases lay in between. DNA of the CDR3: TGTGCCAGCACCCTCGGGTGGGGGGATGGCTACACCTTC. Protein: CASTLGWGDGYTF.

V usage is TRBV7-6 and J usage is TRBJ2-3; 8 nucleotides line up with TRBD2. CDR3 length equals 17 residues. Germline CDR1 reads SGHVS; CDR2 reads FNYEAQ. V lost 0 bases, J lost 1 base, and 6 bases stayed unmatched. In DNA, the CDR3 is TGTGCCAGCAGCTTAGCCTTGGGACTAGAAGGCACAGATACGCAGTATTTT. Its protein product is CASSLALGLEGTDTQYF.

The chain carries TRBV19 and TRBJ2-7; no firm D call. The germline gives CDR1 LNHDA, CDR2 SQIVND (reference sequence). The CDR3 length is 13 residues. V lost 5 bases, J lost 2 bases, and 10 bases lay in between. CDR3 in DNA: TGTGCCAGTAGTTCCCCCGAGGCCTACGAGCAGTACTTC. This codes for CASSSPEAYEQYF.

The V gene is TRBV7-8, the J gene TRBJ1-2; the match to TRBD1 covers 7 bases. The V gene end was trimmed by 2 bases and the J gene end by 8 bases; junction bases not matched to a gene: 8. Germline loops: CDR1 SGHVS, CDR2 FQNEAQ. There are 14 residues in the CDR3. The CDR3 loop is CASSLSDRETGYTF. CDR3 sequence (DNA): TGTGCCAGCAGCTTATCAGACAGGGAAACGGGCTACACCTTC.

The chain joins TRBV5-1 to TRBJ1-1, with D perhaps matching TRBD1 (5 bases). The CDR3 covers 17 residues. V lost 3 bases and J lost 4, with 22 bases in between. The germline V gene encodes CDR1 SGHRS and CDR2 YFSETQ. This CDR3 is CASSSGTDEWDFTEAFF. In DNA form, the CDR3 reads TGCGCCAGCAGCTCCGGGACGGATGAGTGGGACTTCACTGAAGCTTTCTTT.

About this clone itself: Sequence at one end of the junction differs from germline and may be a read error. The chain uses TRBV7-8 and TRBJ2-1; 9 bases map to TRBD1. From germline, CDR1 is SGHVS and CDR2 FQNEAQ. CDR3 length equals 12 residues. Here the CDR3 reads CASSRGDRVEVF. The CDR3 DNA is TGTGCCAGCAGCCGGGGGGACAGGGTGGAGGTCTTC.

The genes are TRBV5-1 and TRBJ1-5, with D possibly matching TRBD1 (5 bases). The CDR3 spans 14 residues. Per germline, CDR1 SGHRS and CDR2 YFSETQ. Trimming removed 4 bases at V and 5 bases at J, with 13 bases between. This CDR3 reads CASSPGGGYQPQHF. CDR3 DNA sequence: TGCGCCAGCAGCCCCGGGGGGGGTTATCAGCCCCAGCATTTT.

The J gene is TRBJ1-1, the V gene TRBV6-5, with D perhaps TRBD1 (5 bases). CDR3 size: 13 residues. Germline values: CDR1 MNHEY, CDR2 SVGAGI. With 6 bases removed from V and 5 bases from J, the gap between germline ends came to 13 bases. CDR3 loop: CASRAVRGTEAFF. The CDR3 nucleotides read TGTGCCAGCAGGGCCGTCCGGGGGACTGAAGCTTTCTTT.

The chain recombines TRBV2 with TRBJ1-5; D is ambiguous. The CDR3 runs 16 residues. The V gene lost 2 bases and the J gene lost 0 bases, with 11 bases spanning the gap. Germline V lookup: CDR1 SNHLY, CDR2 FYNNEI. CDR3: CASSEYRALSNQPQHF. The CDR3 DNA is TGTGCCAGCAGTGAATACAGAGCCCTTAGCAATCAGCCCCAGCATTTT.

The chain employs TRBV6-1 and TRBJ1-2; tentatively, D is TRBD1 (6 bases). With 1 base removed from V and 8 bases from J, the gap between germline ends came to 11 bases. CDR1 is MNHNS and CDR2 is SASEGT in the germline V gene. The CDR3 totals 13 residues. CDR3 DNA: TGTGCCAGCAGTGAAGACAGGGTAGGCGGCTACACCTTC. It is translated as CASSEDRVGGYTF.

This sequence joins TRBV2 and TRBJ2-1; possible D gene TRBD2, 5 bases. V shed 7 bases and J shed 9 bases, with 16 bases lying between them. This CDR3 has 13 residues. Per the germline V gene, CDR1 is SNHLY and CDR2 is FYNNEI. The CDR3: CASTGLGFGEQFF. CDR3 nucleotides: TGTGCCAGCACCGGACTGGGGTTTGGTGAGCAGTTCTTC.

This chain joins TRBV6-5 and TRBJ2-1; TRBD2 is a possible D gene (5 bases). V shed 8 bases and J shed 16 bases, with 15 bases lying between them. The CDR3 length is 10 residues. The germline V gene has CDR1 MNHEY and CDR2 SVGAGI. CDR3: CASGLASSFF. The CDR3 DNA sequence: TGTGCCAGCGGTCTAGCTTCCTCCTTCTTC.

The J gene is TRBJ2-7, the V gene TRBV19; 7 bases align to TRBD1. CDR3 length equals 16 residues. V shed 1 base and J 3 bases; nucleotides not matched to a gene: 9. Germline assignment: CDR1 LNHDA and CDR2 SQIVND (reference sequence). CDR3 DNA sequence: TGTGCCAGTAGTATAGGTCACAGGGGCCGCTTCTACGAGCAGTACGTC. Its protein is CASSIGHRGRFYEQYV.

This sequence joins TRBV4-3 and TRBJ2-3; no definite D call. Per the germline V gene, CDR1 is LGHNA and CDR2 is YSLEER. V was shortened by 2 bases and J by 6 bases, with 9 bases between the two germline ends. The CDR3 is made up of 13 amino acids. The CDR3 nucleotides read TGCGCCAGCAGCCAATCTTTTGCGGATACGCAGTATTTT. This encodes CASSQSFADTQYF.

The CDR3 DNA is TGCGCCAGCAGCCACCTCGGACAGACCGACTGGACCGGGGAGCTGTTTTTT. It encodes CASSHLGQTDWTGELFF. V and J are TRBV4-1 and TRBJ2-2; D possibly corresponds to TRBD1 (6 bases). Looked up from germline, CDR1 is MGHRA and CDR2 is YSYEKL. Trimming removed 3 bases from V and 5 bases from J, with 19 bases in between. The CDR3 covers 17 residues.

This clone has a handful of counts. The chain is built from TRBV21-1 and TRBJ1-5. TRBV21-1 is reported as a pseudogene. CDR3 length: 17 residues. CDR3 sequence (DNA): TGTGCCAGCAGCAAAAGGCGGGGTGACACTTCCAATCAGCCCCAGCATTTT. Translating gives CASSKRRGDTSNQPQHF.

V and J are TRBV4-3 and TRBJ2-1, with 9 positions matching TRBD1. V was clipped by 0 bases and J by 8 bases; unmatched bases: 8. The CDR3 runs 16 residues. Germline loops: CDR1 LGHNA, CDR2 YSLEER. The CDR3 DNA sequence: TGCGCCAGCAGCCAAGATGCCCGGGACAGGGCTGATGAGCAGTTCTTC. Encoded protein: CASSQDARDRADEQFF.

The chain joins TRBV7-2 to TRBJ2-2; 12 nucleotides match TRBD2. The CDR3 consists of 15 residues. V dropped 5 bases and J dropped 7; count of bases not matched to a gene: 5. CDR1 is SGHTA, CDR2 FQGNSA, per germline. CDR3: CASSRTSGKGGELFF. The CDR3, as DNA: TGTGCCAGCAGCAGGACTAGCGGGAAGGGCGGGGAGCTGTTTTTT.